This T cell receptor (beta chain) emerged from a study of beta chain features in type 1 diabetes. At the level of the study: No patient-donor differences in age, gender, total cells or subset yield. Whole-study results and caveats: Insertions were fewer and deletions more numerous at VDJ junctions in type 1 diabetes patients. For TCRB rearrangement, an influence of HLA type remained unresolved here. An over-representation of cells with high TCR expression could result from cDNA sequencing.

Notes on this clone: Its antigen is unknown.

Expressed TCRB transcripts were sequenced, since all the RNA that had been isolated was reverse transcribed. The assay was immunoSEQ multiplex PCR, and TCRdb's table has in-frame clones only and misses some. The data hold 120,000 to 150,000 clones, with around 51% observed a single time. The sequenced sample consisted of Tregs from blood. The TCR comes from a man aged 18 to 30 in good health.

The CDR3 here is CASSLTRYDEQFF. The CDR3 nucleotides are TGTGCCAGCAGCCTCACTAGATACGATGAGCAGTTCTTC. The chain employs TRBV14 and TRBJ2-1; D perhaps matches TRBD2 (5 bases). CDR1 is SGHDN, CDR2 FVKESK, per germline. Trimming took off 4 bases at V and 8 bases at J, with 12 bases between the two ends. This CDR3 has 13 residues.